This T cell receptor beta chain was sequenced in a study of OX40 agonist ivuxolimab in advanced cancers. This clone was counted a few times. Method: immunoSEQ multiplex PCR; TCRdb's copy keeps in-frame clones and lacks some. The sample consists of 50,000 or so clones, about 89% of them appearing once. Germline V gene sequence: CDR1 SQVTM, CDR2 ANQGSEA. The V gene end was trimmed by 1 base and the J gene end by 3 bases; junction bases not matched to a gene: 10. The CDR3 runs to 16 residues. The chain is built from TRBV29-1 and TRBJ2-5; TRBD1 matches at 8 bases. The source is an adult with an advanced solid tumor such as melanoma, head and neck, liver or kidney cancer. Specimen: CD4+ or CD8+ T cells sorted from blood, collected in a trial of the OX40 agonist ivuxolimab. This CDR3 reads CSVEVSWTGLEETQYF. Here the CDR3 DNA reads TGCAGCGTTGAAGTGAGCTGGACAGGGTTGGAAGAGACCCAGTACTTC.